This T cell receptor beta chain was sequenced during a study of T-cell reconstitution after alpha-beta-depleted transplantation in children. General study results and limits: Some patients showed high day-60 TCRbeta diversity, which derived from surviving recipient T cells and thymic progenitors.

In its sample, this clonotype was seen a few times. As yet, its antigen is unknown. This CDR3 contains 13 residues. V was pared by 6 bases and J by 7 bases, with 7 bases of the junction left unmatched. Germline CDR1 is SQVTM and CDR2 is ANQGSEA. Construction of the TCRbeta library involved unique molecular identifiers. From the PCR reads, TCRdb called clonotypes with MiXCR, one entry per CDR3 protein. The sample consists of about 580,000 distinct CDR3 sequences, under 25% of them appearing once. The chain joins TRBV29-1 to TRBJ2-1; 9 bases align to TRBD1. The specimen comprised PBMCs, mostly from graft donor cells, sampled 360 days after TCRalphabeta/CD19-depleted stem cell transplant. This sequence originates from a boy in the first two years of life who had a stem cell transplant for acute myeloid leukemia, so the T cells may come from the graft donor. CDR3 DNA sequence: TGCAGCGTGGCCGGGACAGGGAAGAATGAGCAGTTCTTC. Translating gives CSVAGTGKNEQFF.